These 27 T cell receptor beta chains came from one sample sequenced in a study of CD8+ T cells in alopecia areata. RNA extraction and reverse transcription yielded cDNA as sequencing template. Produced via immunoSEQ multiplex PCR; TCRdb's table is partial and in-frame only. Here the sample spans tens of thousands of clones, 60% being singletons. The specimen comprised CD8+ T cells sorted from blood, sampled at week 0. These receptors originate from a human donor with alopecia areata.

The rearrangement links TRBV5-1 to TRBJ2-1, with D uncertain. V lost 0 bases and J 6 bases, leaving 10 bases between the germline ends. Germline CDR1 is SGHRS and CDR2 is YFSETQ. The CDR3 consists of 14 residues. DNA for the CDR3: TGCGCCAGCAGCTTGGTTCTCGGCCTCAATGAGCAGTTCTTC. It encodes CASSLVLGLNEQFF. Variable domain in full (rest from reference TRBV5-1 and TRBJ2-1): KAGVTQTPRYLIKTRGQQVTLSCSPISGHRSVSWYQQTPGQGLQFLFEYFSETQRNKGNFPGRFSGRQFSNSRSEMNVSTLELGDSALYLCASSLVLGLNEQFFGPGTRLTVL.

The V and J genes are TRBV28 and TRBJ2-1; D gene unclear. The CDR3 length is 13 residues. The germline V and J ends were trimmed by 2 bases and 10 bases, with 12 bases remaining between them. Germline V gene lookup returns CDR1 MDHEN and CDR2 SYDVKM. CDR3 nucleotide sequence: TGTGCCAGCAGTTTACTGCTCAGACGGGAGCAGTTCTTC. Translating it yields CASSLLLRREQFF.

The CDR3 region has the DNA TGCAGCGTTAGGGGGACCTCCGTCTATGGCTACACCTTC. Its translation: CSVRGTSVYGYTF. The chain recombines TRBV29-1 with TRBJ1-2; D possibly corresponds to TRBD1 (6 bases). The CDR3 spans 13 residues. The germline V gene encodes CDR1 SQVTM and CDR2 ANQGSEA. V shed 5 bases and J shed 4 bases, with 14 bases lying between them.

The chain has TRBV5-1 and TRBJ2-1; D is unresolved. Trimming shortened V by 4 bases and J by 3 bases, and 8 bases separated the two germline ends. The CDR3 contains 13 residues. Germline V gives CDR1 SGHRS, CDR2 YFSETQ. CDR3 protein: CASSPPVYNEQFF. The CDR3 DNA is TGCGCCAGCAGCCCCCCAGTCTACAATGAGCAGTTCTTC.

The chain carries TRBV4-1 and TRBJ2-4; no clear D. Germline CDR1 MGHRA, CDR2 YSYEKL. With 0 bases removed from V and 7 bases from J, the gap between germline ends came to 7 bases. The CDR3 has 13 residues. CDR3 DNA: TGCGCCAGCAGCCAAGAAGGCCCGAACATTCAGTACTTC. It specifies CASSQEGPNIQYF.

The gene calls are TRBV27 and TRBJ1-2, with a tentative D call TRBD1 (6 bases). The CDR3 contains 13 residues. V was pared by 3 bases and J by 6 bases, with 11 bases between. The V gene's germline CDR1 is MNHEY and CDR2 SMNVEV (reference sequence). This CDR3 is CASSFGGAHGYTF. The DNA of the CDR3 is TGTGCCAGCAGTTTTGGGGGGGCTCATGGCTACACCTTC.

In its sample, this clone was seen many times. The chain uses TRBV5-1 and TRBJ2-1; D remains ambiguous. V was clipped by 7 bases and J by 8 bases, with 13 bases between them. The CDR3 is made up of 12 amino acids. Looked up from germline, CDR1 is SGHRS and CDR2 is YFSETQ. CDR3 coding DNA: TGCGCCAGCTTTTTCTCCTATGATGAGCAGTTCTTC. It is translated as CASFFSYDEQFF.

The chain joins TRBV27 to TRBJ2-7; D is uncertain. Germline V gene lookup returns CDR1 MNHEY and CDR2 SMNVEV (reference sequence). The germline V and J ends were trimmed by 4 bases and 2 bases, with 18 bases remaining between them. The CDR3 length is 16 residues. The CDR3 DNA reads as TGTGCCAGCAGTTCCCCGAGATTAGATGGCACCTACGAGCAGTACTTC. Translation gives CASSSPRLDGTYEQYF.

The CDR3 DNA reads as TGCGCCAGCAGCCACGATCCGATAGCTAGTAATTCACCCCTCCACTTT. Its translation: CASSHDPIASNSPLHF. The V and J genes are TRBV4-1 and TRBJ1-6; D unresolved. The CDR3 length is 16 residues. V was trimmed by 3 bases and J by 6 bases, leaving 15 bases between them. CDR1 MGHRA and CDR2 YSYEKL come from the germline V gene.

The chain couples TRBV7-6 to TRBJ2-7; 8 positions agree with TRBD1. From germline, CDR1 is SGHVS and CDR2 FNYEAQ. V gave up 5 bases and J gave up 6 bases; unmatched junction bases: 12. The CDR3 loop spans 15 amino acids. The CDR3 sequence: CASSASLTGASEQYF. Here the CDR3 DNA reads TGTGCCAGCAGCGCGTCCTTGACAGGGGCTAGCGAGCAGTACTTC. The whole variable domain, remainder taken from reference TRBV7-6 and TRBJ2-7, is GAGVSQSPRYKVTKRGQDVALRCDPISGHVSLYWYRQALGQGPEFLTYFNYEAQQDKSGLPNDRFSAERPEGSISTLTIQRTEQRDSAMYRCASSASLTGASEQYFGPGTRLTVT.

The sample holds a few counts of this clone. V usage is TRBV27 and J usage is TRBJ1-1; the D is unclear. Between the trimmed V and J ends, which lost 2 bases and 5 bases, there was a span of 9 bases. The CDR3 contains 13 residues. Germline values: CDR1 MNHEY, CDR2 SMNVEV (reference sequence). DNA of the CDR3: TGTGCCAGCAGTTTAAATGCGTGGACTGAAGCTTTCTTT. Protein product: CASSLNAWTEAFF.

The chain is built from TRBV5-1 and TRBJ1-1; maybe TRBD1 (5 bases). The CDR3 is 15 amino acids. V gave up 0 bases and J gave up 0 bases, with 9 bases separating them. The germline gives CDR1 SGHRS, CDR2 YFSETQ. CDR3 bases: TGCGCCAGCAGCTTGGGATGGGGGATGAACACTGAAGCTTTCTTT. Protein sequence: CASSLGWGMNTEAFF.

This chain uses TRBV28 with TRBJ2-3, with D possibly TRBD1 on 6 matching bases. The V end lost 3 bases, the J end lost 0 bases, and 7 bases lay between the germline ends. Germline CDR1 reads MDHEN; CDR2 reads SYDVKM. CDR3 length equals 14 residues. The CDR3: CASSLQGSTDTQYF. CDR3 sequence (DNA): TGTGCCAGCAGTTTGCAGGGGAGCACAGATACGCAGTATTTT.

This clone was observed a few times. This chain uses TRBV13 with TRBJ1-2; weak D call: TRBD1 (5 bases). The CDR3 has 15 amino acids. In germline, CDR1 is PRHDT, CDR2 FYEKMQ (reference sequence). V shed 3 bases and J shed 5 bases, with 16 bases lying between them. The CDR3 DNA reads TGTGCCAGCAGCTTGGCCCTAACGGGGGTTTATGGCTACACCTTC. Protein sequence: CASSLALTGVYGYTF.

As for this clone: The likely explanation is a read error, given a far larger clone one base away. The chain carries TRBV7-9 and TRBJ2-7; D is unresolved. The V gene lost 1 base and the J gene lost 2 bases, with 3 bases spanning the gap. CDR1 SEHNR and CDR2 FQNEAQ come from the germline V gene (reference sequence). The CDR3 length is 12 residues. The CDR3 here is CASSLGAYEQYF. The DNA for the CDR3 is TGTGCCAGCAGCTTAGGGGCCTACGAGCAGTACTTC.

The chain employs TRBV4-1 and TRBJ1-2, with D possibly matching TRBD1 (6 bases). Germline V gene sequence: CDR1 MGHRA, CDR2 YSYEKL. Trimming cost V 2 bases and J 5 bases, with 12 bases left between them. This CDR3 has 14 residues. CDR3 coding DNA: TGCGCCAGCAGCCAACCAGGGGTCAGATATGGCTACACCTTC. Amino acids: CASSQPGVRYGYTF.

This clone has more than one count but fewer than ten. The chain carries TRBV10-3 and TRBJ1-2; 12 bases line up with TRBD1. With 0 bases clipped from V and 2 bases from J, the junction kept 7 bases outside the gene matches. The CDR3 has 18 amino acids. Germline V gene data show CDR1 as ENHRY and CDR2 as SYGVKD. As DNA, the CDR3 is TGTGCCATCAGTGAGTCGCGAGCCGGGACAGGGGGCAACTATGGCTACACCTTC. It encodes CAISESRAGTGGNYGYTF.

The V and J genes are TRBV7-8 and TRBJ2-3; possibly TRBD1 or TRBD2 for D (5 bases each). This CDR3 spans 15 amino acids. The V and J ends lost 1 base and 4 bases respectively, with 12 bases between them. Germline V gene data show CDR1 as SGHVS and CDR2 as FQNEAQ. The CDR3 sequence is CASSLVGLAPDTQYF. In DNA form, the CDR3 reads TGTGCCAGCAGCTTAGTGGGGCTAGCTCCAGATACGCAGTATTTT.

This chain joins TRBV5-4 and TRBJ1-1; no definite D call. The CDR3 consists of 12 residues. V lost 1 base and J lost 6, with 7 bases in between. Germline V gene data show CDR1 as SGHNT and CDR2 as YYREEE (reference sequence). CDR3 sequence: CASSLPGSEAFF. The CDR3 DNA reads TGTGCCAGCAGCTTGCCCGGCTCTGAAGCTTTCTTT.

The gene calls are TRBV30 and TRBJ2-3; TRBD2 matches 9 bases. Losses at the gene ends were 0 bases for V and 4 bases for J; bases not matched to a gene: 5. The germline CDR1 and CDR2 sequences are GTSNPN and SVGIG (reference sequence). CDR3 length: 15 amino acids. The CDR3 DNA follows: TGTGCCTGGAGTGTCCTAGCGGGATCGTCAGATACGCAGTATTTT. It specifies CAWSVLAGSSDTQYF.

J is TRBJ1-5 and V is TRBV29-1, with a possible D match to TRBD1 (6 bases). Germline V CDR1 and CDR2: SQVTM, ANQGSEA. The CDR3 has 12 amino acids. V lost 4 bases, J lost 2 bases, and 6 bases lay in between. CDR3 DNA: TGCAGCGTTGCAGGGGGCAATCAGCCCCAGCATTTT. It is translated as CSVAGGNQPQHF.

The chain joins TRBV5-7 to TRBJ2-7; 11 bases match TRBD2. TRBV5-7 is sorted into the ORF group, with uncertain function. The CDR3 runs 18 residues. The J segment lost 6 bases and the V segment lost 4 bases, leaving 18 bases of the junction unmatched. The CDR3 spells CASSARFLRLAGPAEQYF. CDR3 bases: TGTGCCAGCAGCGCTCGGTTTTTGAGACTAGCGGGACCCGCCGAGCAGTACTTC.

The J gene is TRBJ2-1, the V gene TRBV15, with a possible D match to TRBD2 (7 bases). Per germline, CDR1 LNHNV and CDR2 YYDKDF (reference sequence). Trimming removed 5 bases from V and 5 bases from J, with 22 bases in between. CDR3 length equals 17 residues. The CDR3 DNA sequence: TGTGCCACCAGCTGCCGTCTTAGGGGGAGGGCCCACAATGAGCAGTTCTTC. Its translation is CATSCRLRGRAHNEQFF.

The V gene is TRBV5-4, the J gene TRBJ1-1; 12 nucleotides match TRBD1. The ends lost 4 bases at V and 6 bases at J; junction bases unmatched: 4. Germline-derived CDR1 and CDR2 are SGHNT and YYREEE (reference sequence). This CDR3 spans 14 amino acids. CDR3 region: CASSRGQGAAEAFF. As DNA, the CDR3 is TGTGCCAGCAGCCGGGGACAGGGGGCCGCTGAAGCTTTCTTT.

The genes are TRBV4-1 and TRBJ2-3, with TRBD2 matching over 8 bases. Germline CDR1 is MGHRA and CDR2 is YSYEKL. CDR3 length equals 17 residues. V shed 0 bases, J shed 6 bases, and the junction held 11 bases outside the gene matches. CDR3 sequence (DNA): TGCGCCAGCAGCCAAGATTTAGCGGGACCCCGGGGGGATACGCAGTATTTT. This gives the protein CASSQDLAGPRGDTQYF.

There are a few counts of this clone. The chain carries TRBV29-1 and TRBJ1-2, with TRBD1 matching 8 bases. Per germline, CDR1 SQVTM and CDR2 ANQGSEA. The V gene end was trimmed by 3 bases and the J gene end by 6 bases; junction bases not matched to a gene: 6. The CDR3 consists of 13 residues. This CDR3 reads CSVEGRGPDGYTF. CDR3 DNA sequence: TGCAGCGTTGAGGGCAGGGGGCCAGATGGCTACACCTTC.

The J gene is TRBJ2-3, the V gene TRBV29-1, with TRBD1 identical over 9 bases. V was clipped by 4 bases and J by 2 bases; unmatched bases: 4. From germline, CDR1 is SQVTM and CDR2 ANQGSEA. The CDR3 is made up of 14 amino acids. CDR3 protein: CSVVGTGLTDTQYF. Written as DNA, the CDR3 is TGCAGCGTTGTGGGGACAGGGCTCACAGATACGCAGTATTTT.